These T cell receptor beta chains were read from a single sample in a study of T-cell reconstitution after alpha-beta-depleted transplantation in children. TCRdb re-called the PCR reads with MiXCR, one entry per CDR3 protein. Seen here are about 400,000 distinct CDR3 sequences, about a fifth observed once, and the top ten hold 3% to 4%. The source material was PBMCs from the stem cell graft donor, sampled from the stem cell graft. These receptors originate from a human donor who donated a stem cell graft to a child with acute myeloid leukemia. CDR3s leave out the opening cysteine and the closing phenylalanine or tryptophan. For some rows the clone size is stated as once, few or many, or as a class when expanded; others skip it.

V: TRBV7-2; size: .; CDR3: ASSVLAEPYNEQF
V: TRBV6-5; size: .; CDR3: ASSYSNSGAYEQY
V: TRBV24-1; size: once; CDR3: ATSGSGILTDTQY
V: TRBV11-2; size: many; CDR3: ASSMGRTLTIYEQY
V: TRBV7-3; size: many; CDR3: ASSLAGTTYNEQF
V: TRBV20-1; size: many; CDR3: SASPNTGFTDTQY
V: TRBV28; size: .; CDR3: ASSFWGVYQETQY
V: TRBV25-1; size: .; CDR3: ASSSVQGGHTGELF
V: TRBV10-3; size: many; CDR3: AISESSGGSTDTQY
V: TRBV28; size: many; CDR3: ASSSGKVTYEQY
V: TRBV12-3/TRBV12-4; size: .; CDR3: ASSSGESIVAKNIQY
V: TRBV12-3/TRBV12-4; size: .; CDR3: ASSRGSNQPQH
V: TRBV2; size: many; CDR3: ASAGWSGNEQF
V: TRBV12-3/TRBV12-4; size: few; CDR3: ASSYGAQRKNIQY
V: TRBV5-1; size: .; CDR3: ASSNRDMGNNEQF
V: TRBV14; size: few; CDR3: ASSQDVRDTGELF
V: TRBV20-1; size: many; CDR3: SARDSGRTNNEQF
V: TRBV7-2; size: few; CDR3: ASSSFGRGSSYNEQF
V: TRBV12-3/TRBV12-4; size: many; CDR3: ASSSSTGQGGSEQF
V: TRBV7-2; size: .; CDR3: ASSSGTRTGELF
V: TRBV5-1; size: many; CDR3: ASSLNRGSYNEQF
V: TRBV5-1; size: few; CDR3: ASSFARGGYEQY
V: TRBV20-1; size: few; CDR3: SARDFRLAGGSGGELF
V: TRBV27; size: few; CDR3: ASSTIAGGPGNEQF
V: TRBV9; size: few; CDR3: ASSVAPAGGGEQY
V: TRBV5-4; size: few; CDR3: ASSLGVRDPSH
V: TRBV12-3/TRBV12-4; size: .; CDR3: ASSFDRSFEQY
V: TRBV5-1; size: .; CDR3: ASSPLTSGDYNEQF
V: TRBV20-1; size: many; CDR3: SADGPYGYT
V: TRBV29-1; size: few; CDR3: SASRAGYDTQY
V: TRBV3-1; size: few; CDR3: ASSRGRMIGELF
V: TRBV7-9; size: .; CDR3: ASSLATKEEAF
V: TRBV12-3/TRBV12-4; size: .; CDR3: ASSLTRYGYT
V: TRBV12-3/TRBV12-4; size: .; CDR3: ASSRDRYEQY
V: TRBV15; size: few; CDR3: ATSRGSDRAQETQY
V: TRBV10-3; size: few; CDR3: AISEDLQGMKPQH
V: TRBV11-1; size: .; CDR3: ASSPKSLTSGRSNEQF
V: TRBV29-1; size: few; CDR3: SVERQQQETQY
V: TRBV12-3/TRBV12-4; size: .; CDR3: ACSLAASLSTSSYEQY
V: TRBV20-1; size: few; CDR3: SASDGNSDTQY
V: TRBV27; size: .; CDR3: ASTQRGDNEQF
V: TRBV29-1; size: few; CDR3: SATRGTGGGNEQF
V: TRBV6-1; size: few; CDR3: ASRTGTGTYEQY
V: TRBV7-2; size: many; CDR3: ASSLSFGYNEQF
V: TRBV5-1; size: once; CDR3: ASSLADGTNTGELF
V: TRBV5-4; size: .; CDR3: ASSSDLDRGDEQY
V: TRBV6-1; size: .; CDR3: ANSPGQGYEQY
V: TRBV4-1; size: few; CDR3: ASRDSISYEQY
V: TRBV5-1; size: .; CDR3: ASSLGAGVYEQY
V: TRBV7-2; size: many; CDR3: ASSPLGLATNEQF